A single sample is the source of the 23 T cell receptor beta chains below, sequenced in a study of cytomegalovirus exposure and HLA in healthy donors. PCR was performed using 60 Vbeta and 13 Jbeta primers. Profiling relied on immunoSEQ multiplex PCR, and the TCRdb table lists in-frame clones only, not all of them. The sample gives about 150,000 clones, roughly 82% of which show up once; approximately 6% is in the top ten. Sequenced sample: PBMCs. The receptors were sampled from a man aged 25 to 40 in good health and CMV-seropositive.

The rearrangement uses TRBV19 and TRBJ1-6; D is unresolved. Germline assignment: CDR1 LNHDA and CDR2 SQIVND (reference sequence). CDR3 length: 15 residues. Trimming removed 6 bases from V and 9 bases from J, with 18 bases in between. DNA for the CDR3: TGTGCCAGTAGGGGCGGAGGTTTTTGGGGTTCACCCCTCCACTTT. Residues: CASRGGGFWGSPLHF.

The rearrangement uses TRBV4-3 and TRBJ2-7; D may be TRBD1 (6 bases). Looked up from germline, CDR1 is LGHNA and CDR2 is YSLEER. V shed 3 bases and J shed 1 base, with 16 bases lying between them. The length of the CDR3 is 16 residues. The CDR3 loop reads CASSQALGTRSYEQYF. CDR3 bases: TGCGCCAGCAGCCAGGCGCTAGGGACACGGTCCTACGAGCAGTACTTC.

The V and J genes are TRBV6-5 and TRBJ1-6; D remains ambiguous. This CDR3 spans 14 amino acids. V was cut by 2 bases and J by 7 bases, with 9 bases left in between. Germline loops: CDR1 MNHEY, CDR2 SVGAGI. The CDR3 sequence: CASSYRQLNSPLHF. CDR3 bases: TGTGCCAGCAGTTACCGACAACTCAATTCACCCCTCCACTTT.

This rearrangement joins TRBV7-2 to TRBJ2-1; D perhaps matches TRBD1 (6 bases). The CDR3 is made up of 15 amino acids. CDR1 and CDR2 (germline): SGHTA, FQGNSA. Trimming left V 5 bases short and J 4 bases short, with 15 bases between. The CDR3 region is CASSPRQVLYNEQFF. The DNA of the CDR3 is TGTGCCAGCAGCCCGCGACAGGTTTTGTACAATGAGCAGTTCTTC.

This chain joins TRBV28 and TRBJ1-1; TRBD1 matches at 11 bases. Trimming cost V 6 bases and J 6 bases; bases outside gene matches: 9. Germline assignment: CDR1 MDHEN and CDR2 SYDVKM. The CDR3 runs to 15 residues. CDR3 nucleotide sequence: TGTGCCAGCAGGGGGGCTAGGGGACAGGGGGCTGAAGCTTTCTTT. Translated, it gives CASRGARGQGAEAFF.

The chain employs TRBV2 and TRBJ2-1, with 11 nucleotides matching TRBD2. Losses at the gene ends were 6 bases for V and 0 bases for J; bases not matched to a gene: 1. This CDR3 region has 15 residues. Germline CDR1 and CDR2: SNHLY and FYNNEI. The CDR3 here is CASSGLAGSYNEQFF. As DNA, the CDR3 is TGTGCCAGCAGCGGACTAGCGGGCTCCTACAATGAGCAGTTCTTC.

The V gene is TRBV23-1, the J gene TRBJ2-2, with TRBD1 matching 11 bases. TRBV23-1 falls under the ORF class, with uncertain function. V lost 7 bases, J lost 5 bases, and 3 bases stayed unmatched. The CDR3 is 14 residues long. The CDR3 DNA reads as TGCGCCAGCAAGGACAGGGGGCGTACCGGGGAGCTGTTTTTT. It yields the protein CASKDRGRTGELFF.

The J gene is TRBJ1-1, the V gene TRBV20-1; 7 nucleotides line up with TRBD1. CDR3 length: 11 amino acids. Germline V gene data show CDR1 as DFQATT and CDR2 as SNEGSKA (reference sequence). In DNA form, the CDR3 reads TGCAGGGGTAACAGGGGAACTGAAGCTTTCTTT. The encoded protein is CRGNRGTEAFF.

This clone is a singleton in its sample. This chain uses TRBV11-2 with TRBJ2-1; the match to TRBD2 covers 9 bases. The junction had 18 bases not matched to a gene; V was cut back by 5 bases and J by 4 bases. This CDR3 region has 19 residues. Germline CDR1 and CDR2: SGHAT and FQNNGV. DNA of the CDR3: TGTGCCAGCAGCCCCTTTATCCCTCGCTTAGCGGGGGTGTACAATGAGCAGTTCTTC. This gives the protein CASSPFIPRLAGVYNEQFF.

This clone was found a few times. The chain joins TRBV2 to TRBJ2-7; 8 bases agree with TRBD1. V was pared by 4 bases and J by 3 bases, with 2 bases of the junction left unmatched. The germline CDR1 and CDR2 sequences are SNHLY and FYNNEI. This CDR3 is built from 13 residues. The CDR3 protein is CASSGTGLYEQYF. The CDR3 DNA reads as TGTGCCAGCAGTGGGACAGGGCTCTACGAGCAGTACTTC.

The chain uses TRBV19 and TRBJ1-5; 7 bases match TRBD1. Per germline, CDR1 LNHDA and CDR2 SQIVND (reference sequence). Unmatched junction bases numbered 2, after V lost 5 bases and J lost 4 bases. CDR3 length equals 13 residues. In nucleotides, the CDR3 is TGTGCCAGTAGTGGGACAGAAAATCAGCCCCAGCATTTT. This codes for CASSGTENQPQHF.

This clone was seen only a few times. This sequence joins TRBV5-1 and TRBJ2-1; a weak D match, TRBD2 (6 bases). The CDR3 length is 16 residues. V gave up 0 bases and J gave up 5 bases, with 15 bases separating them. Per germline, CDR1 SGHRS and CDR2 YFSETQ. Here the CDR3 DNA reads TGCGCCAGCAGCTTGGTGGGAGGTACCTACGACAATGAGCAGTTCTTC. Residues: CASSLVGGTYDNEQFF.

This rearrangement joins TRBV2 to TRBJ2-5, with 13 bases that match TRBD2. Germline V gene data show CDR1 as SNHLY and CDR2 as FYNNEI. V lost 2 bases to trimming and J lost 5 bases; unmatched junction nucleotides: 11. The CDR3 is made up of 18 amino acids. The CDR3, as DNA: TGTGCCAGCAGTGAAATTCGGACTAGCGGGAGAGGGGGGGAGACCCAGTACTTC. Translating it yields CASSEIRTSGRGGETQYF.

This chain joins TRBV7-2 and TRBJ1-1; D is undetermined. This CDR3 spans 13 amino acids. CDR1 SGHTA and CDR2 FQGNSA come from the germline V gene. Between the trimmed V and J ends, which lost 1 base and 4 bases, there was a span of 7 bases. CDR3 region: CASSLVIVTEAFF. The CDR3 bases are TGTGCCAGCAGCTTAGTTATCGTCACTGAAGCTTTCTTT.

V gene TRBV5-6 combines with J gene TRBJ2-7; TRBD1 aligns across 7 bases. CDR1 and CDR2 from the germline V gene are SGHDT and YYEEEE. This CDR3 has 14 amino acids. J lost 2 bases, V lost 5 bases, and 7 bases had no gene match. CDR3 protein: CASRPGQRTYEQYF. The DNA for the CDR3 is TGTGCCAGCAGACCGGGACAGCGTACCTACGAGCAGTACTTC.

The CDR3 DNA sequence: TGTGCCAGCAGTATACAGGCCTCCTACGAGCAGTACTTC. This encodes CASSIQASYEQYF. The rearrangement joins TRBV11-2 to TRBJ2-7; D perhaps matches TRBD1 (5 bases). CDR3 length: 13 residues. V gave up 6 bases and J gave up 0 bases, with 9 bases separating them. Germline CDR1 is SGHAT and CDR2 is FQNNGV.

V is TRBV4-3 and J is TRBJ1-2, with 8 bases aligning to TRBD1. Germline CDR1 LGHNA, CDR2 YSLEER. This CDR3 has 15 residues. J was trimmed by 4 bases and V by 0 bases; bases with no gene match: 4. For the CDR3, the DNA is TGCGCCAGCAGCCAAGATGGGCAGGGGGCCTATGGCTACACCTTC. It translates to CASSQDGQGAYGYTF.

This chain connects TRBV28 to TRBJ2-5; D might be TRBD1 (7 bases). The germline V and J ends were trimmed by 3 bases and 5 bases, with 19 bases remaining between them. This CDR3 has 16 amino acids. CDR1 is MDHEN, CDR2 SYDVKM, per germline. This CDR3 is CASSFRPTGRIETQYF. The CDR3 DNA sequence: TGTGCCAGCAGTTTTAGGCCGACAGGGAGGATTGAGACCCAGTACTTC.

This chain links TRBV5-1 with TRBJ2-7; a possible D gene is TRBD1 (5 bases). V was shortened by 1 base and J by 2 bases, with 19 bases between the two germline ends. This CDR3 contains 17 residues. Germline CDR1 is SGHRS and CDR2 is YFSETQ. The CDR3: CASSLRSVSDSTYEQYF. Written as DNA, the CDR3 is TGCGCCAGCAGCTTGAGGTCCGTGAGTGACAGCACCTACGAGCAGTACTTC.

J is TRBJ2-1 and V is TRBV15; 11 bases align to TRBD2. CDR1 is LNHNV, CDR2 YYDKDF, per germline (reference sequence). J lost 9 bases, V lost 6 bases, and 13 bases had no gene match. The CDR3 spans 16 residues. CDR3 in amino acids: CATRGWVAGGPGEQFF. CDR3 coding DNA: TGTGCCACCAGAGGTTGGGTAGCGGGAGGGCCAGGTGAGCAGTTCTTC.

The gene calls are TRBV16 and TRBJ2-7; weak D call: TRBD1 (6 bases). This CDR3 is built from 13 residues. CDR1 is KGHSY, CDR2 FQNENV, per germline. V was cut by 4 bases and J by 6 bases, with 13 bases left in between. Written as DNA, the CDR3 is TGTGCCAGCAGCCTAGACAGGATGTTCGAGCAGTACTTC. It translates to CASSLDRMFEQYF.

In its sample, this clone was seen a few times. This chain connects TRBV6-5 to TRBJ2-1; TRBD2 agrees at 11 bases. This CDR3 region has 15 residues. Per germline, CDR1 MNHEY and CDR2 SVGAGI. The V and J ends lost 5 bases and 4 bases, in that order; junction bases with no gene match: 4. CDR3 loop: CASSLLAGDYNEQFF. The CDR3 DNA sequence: TGTGCCAGCAGTCTACTAGCGGGGGATTACAATGAGCAGTTCTTC.

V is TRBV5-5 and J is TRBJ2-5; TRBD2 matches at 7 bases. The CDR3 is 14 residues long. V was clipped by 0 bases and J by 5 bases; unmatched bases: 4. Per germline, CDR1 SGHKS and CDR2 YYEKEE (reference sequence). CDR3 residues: CASSLGLAFETQYF. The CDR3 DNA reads TGTGCCAGCAGCTTGGGACTAGCTTTCGAGACCCAGTACTTC.